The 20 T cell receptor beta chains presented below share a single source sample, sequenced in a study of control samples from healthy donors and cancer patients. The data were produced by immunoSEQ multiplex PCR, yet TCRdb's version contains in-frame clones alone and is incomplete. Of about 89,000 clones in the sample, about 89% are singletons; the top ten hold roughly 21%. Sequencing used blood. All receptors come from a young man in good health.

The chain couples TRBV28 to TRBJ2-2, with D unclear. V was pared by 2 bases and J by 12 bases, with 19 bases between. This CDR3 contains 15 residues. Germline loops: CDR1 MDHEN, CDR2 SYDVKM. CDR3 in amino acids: CASSLTEAIGGKLFF. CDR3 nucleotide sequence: TGTGCCAGCAGTTTAACGGAAGCGATCGGTGGGAAGCTGTTTTTT.

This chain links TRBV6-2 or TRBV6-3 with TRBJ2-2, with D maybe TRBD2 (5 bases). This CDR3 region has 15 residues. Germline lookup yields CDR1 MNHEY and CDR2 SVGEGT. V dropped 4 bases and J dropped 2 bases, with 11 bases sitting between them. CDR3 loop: CASSLGLFNTGELFF. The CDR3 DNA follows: TGTGCCAGCAGTTTAGGACTTTTTAACACCGGGGAGCTGTTTTTT.

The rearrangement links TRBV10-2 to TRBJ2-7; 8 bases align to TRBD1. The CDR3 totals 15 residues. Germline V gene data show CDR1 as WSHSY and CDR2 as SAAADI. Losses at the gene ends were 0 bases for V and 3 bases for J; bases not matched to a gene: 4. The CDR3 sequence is CASSESWTGNYEQYV. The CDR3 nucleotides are TGCGCCAGCAGTGAGTCTTGGACAGGGAACTACGAGCAGTACGTC.

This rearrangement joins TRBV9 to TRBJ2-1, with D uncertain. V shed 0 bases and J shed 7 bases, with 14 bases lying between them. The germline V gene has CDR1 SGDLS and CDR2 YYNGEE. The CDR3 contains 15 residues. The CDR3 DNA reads TGTGCCAGCAGCGTAGGAGGCGCACTGAGGAATGAGCAGTTCTTC. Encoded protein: CASSVGGALRNEQFF.

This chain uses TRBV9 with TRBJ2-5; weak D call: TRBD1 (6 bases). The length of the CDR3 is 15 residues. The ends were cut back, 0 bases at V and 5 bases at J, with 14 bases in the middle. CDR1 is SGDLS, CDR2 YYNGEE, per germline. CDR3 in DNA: TGTGCCAGCAGCGTAGGTGTGGGGGCGGTGGAGACCCAGTACTTC. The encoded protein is CASSVGVGAVETQYF. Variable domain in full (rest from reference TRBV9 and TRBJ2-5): DSGVTQTPKHLITATGQRVTLRCSPRSGDLSVYWYQQSLDQGLQFLIQYYNGEERAKGNILERFSAQQFPDLHSELNLSSLELGDSALYFCASSVGVGAVETQYFGPGTRLLVL.

CDR3 residues: CASSPDFLNTGELFF. For the CDR3, the DNA is TGTGCCAGCAGTCCGGACTTTCTGAACACCGGGGAGCTGTTTTTT. The chain employs TRBV6-6 and TRBJ2-2; D possibly corresponds to TRBD2 (5 bases). Trimming pared 5 bases from V and 1 base from J, leaving 11 bases between. The V gene's germline CDR1 is MNHNY and CDR2 SVGAGI (reference sequence). CDR3 size: 15 residues.

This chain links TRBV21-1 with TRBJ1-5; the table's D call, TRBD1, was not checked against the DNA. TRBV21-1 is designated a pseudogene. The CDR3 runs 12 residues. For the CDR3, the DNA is TGTGCGCGCAGGGGGGTAGATCAGCCCCAGCATTTT. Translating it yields CARRGVDQPQHF.

The CDR3 region is CASRLSQGEAFF. As DNA, the CDR3 is TGTGCCAGCAGATTGTCACAGGGGGAAGCTTTCTTT. This chain links TRBV28 with TRBJ1-1, with TRBD1 matching 7 bases. This CDR3 contains 12 residues. Germline loops: CDR1 MDHEN, CDR2 SYDVKM. Unmatched junction bases numbered 6, after V lost 6 bases and J lost 8 bases.

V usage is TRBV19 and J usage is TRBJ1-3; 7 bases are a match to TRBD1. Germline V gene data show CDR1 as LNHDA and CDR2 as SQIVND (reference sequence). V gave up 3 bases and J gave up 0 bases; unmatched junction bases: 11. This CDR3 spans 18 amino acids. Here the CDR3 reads CASSIFPDRAFSGNTIYF. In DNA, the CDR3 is TGTGCCAGTAGTATTTTCCCCGACAGGGCCTTCTCTGGAAACACCATATATTTT.

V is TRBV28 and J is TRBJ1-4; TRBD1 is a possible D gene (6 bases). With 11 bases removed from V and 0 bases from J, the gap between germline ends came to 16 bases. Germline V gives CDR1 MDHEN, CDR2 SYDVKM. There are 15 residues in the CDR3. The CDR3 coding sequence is TGTGCCTCGGGGGGGGCGCATGCAACTAATGAAAAACTGTTTTTT. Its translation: CASGGAHATNEKLFF.

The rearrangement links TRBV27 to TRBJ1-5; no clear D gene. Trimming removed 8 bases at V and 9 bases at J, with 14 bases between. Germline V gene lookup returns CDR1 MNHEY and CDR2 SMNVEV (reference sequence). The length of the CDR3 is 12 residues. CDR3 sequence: CASLRVSRPQHF. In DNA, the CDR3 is TGTGCCAGCCTAAGAGTCAGTCGGCCCCAGCATTTT.

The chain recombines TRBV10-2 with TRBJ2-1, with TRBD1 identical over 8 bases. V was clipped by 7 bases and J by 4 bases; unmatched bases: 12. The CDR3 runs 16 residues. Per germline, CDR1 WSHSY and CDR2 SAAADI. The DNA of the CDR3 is TGCGCCAGCAACCACAGGGGGAATACCCGATACAATGAGCAGTTCTTC. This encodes CASNHRGNTRYNEQFF.

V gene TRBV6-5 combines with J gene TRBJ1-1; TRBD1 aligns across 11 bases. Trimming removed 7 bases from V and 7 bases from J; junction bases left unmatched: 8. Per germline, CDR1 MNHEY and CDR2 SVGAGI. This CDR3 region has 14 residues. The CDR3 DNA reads TGTGCCAGCAAAAAGGGACAGGGGGATAATGAAGCTTTCTTT. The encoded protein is CASKKGQGDNEAFF.

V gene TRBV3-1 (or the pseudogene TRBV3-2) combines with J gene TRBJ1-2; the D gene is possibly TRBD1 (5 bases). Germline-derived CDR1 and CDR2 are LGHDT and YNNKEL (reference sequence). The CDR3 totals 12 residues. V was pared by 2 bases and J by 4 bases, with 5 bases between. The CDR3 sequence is CASSQRGYGYTF. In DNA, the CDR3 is TGTGCCAGCAGCCAAAGGGGCTATGGCTACACCTTC.

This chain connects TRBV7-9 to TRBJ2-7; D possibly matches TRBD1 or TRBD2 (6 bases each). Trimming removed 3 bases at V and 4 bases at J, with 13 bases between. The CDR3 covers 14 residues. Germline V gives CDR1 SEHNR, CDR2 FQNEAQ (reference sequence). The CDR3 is CASSLGGLGYEQYV. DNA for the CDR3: TGTGCCAGCAGCTTGGGGGGCCTGGGGTACGAGCAGTACGTC.

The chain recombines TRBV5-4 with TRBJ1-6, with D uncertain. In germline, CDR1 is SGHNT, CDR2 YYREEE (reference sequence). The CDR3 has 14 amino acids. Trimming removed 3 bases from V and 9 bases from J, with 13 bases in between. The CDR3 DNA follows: TGTGCCAGCAGCTCTTGGGCGTTACGTTCACCCCTCCACTTT. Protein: CASSSWALRSPLHF. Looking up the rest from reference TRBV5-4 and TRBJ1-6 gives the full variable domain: ETGVTQSPTHLIKTRGQQVTLRCSSQSGHNTVSWYQQALGQGPQFIFQYYREEENGRGNFPPRFSGLQFPNYSSELNVNALELDDSALYLCASSSWALRSPLHFGNGTRLTVT.

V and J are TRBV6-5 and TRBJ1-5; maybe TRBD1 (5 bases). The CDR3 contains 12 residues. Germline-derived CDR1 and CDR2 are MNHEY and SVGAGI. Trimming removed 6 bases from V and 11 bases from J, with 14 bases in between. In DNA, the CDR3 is TGTGCCAGCAGGTCTGGGGCCGGAGCCCAGCATTTT. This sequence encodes CASRSGAGAQHF.

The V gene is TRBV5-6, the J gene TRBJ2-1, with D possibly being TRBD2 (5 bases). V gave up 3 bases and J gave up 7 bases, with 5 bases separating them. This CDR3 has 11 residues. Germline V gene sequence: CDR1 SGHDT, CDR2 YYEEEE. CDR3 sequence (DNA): TGTGCCAGCAGCTGGAGGAATGAGCAGTTCTTC. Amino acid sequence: CASSWRNEQFF.

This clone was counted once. This CDR3 reads CASSTFSGGISEAFF. CDR3 nucleotides: TGTGCCAGCAGCACCTTTTCAGGGGGAATTAGTGAAGCTTTCTTT. The gene calls are TRBV5-6 and TRBJ1-1, with TRBD1 matching 7 bases. The CDR3 extends over 15 amino acids. Germline V gene lookup returns CDR1 SGHDT and CDR2 YYEEEE. V dropped 4 bases and J dropped 7; count of bases not matched to a gene: 13. Drawing the rest from reference TRBV5-6 and TRBJ1-1, the complete variable domain is DAGVTQSPTHLIKTRGQQVTLRCSPKSGHDTVSWYQQALGQGPQFIFQYYEEEERQRGNFPDRFSGHQFPNYSSELNVNALLLGDSALYLCASSTFSGGISEAFFGQGTRLTVV.

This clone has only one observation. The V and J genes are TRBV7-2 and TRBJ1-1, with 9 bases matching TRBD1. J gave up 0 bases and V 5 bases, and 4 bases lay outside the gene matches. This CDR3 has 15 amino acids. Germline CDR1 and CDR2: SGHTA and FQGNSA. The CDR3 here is CASSLQGALNTEAFF. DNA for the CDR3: TGTGCCAGCAGCCTACAGGGGGCCCTGAACACTGAAGCTTTCTTT.